Listed here is a single T cell receptor (beta chain). The record originates from a study of OX40 agonist ivuxolimab in advanced cancers. Across the study: Patients received intravenous ivuxolimab every 2 weeks at 0.01 to 10 mg/kg. Patients assigned to dose escalation were diagnosed with hepatocellular carcinoma, melanoma, renal cell or head and neck cancer.

Data came from immunoSEQ multiplex PCR; TCRdb stores just in-frame clones and leaves some out. This table holds approximately 44,000 clones, just under 95% found once. After removal of 4 bases from V and 4 bases from J, the junction contained 11 bases not matched to a gene. The CDR3 runs to 18 residues. The V gene's germline CDR1 is MDHEN and CDR2 SYDVKM. The J gene is TRBJ2-5, the V gene TRBV28; the match to TRBD2 covers 14 bases. Source: CD4+ or CD8+ T cells sorted from blood, taken in a trial of the OX40 agonist ivuxolimab. This clonotype was sampled from an adult with an advanced solid tumor such as melanoma, head and neck, liver or kidney cancer. The CDR3 sequence is CASSSRLAGGEGGETQYF. The CDR3 DNA follows: TGTGCCAGCAGTTCTCGACTAGCGGGAGGGGAGGGTGGAGAGACCCAGTACTTC.